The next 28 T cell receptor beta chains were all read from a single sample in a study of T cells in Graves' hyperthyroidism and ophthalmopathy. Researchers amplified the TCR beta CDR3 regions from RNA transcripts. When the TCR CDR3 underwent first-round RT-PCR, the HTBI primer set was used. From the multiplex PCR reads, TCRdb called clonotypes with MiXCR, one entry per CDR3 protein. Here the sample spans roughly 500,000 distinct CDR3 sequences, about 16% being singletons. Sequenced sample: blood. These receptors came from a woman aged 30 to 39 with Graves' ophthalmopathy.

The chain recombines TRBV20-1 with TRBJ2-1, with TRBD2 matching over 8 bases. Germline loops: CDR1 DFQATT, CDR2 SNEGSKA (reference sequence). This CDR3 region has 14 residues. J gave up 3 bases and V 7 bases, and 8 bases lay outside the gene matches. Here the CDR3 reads CSGTLAGLYNEQFF. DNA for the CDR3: TGCAGTGGGACGTTAGCGGGACTCTACAATGAGCAGTTCTTC.

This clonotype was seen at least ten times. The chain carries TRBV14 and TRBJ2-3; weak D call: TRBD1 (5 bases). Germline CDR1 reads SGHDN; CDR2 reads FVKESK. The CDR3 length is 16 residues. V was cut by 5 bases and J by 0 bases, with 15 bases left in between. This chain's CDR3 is CASSSRTTGSTDTQYF. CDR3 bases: TGTGCCAGCAGCTCCCGGACAACTGGCAGCACAGATACGCAGTATTTT.

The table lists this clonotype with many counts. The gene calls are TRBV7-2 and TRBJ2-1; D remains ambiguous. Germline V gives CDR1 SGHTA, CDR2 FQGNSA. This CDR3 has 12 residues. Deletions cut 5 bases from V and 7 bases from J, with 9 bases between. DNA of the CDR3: TGTGCCAGCAGCGAACCGACTAATGAGCAGTTCTTC. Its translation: CASSEPTNEQFF.

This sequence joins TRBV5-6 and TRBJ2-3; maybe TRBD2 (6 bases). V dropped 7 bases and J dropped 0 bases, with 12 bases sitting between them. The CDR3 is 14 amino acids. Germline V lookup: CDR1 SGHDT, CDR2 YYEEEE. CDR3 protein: CASGVGGSTDTQYF. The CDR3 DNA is TGTGCCAGCGGGGTAGGAGGGAGCACAGATACGCAGTATTTT. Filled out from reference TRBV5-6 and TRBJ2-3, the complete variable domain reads DAGVTQSPTHLIKTRGQQVTLRCSPKSGHDTVSWYQQALGQGPQFIFQYYEEEERQRGNFPDRFSGHQFPNYSSELNVNALLLGDSALYLCASGVGGSTDTQYFGPGTRLTVL.

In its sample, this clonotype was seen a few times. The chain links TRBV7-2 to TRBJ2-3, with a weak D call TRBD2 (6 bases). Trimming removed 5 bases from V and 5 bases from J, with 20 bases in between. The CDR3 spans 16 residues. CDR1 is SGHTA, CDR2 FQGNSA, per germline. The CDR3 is CASSPAGFVVLDTQYF. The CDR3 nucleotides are TGTGCCAGCAGCCCGGCGGGGTTCGTGGTCCTAGATACGCAGTATTTT. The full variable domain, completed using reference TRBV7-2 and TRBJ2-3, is GAGVSQSPSNKVTEKGKDVELRCDPISGHTALYWYRQSLGQGLEFLIYFQGNSAPDKSGLPSDRFSAERTGGSVSTLTIQRTQQEDSAVYLCASSPAGFVVLDTQYFGPGTRLTVL.

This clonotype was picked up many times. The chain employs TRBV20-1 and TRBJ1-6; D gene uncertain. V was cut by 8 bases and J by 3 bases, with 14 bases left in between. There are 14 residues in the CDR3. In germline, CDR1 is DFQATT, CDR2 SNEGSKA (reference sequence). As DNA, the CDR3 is TGCAGTCCCCTAGGGCAATTCTATAATTCACCCCTCCACTTT. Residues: CSPLGQFYNSPLHF.

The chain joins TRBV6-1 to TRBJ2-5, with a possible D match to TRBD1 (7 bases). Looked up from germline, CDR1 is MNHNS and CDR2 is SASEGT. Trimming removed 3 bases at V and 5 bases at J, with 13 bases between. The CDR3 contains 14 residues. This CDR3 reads CASSDWTGGETQYF. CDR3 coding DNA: TGTGCCAGCAGTGACTGGACAGGAGGGGAGACCCAGTACTTC.

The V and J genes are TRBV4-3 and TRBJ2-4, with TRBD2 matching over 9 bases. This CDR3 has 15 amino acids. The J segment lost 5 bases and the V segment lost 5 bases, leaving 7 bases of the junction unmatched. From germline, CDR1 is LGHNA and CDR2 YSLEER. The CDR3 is CASSSSGRSENIQYF. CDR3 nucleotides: TGCGCCAGCAGCTCAAGCGGGAGGAGTGAAAACATTCAGTACTTC.

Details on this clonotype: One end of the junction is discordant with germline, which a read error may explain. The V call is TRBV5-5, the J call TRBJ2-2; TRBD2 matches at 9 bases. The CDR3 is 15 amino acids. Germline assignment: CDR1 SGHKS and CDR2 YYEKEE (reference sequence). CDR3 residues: CASWLGLATTGELLF. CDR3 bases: TGTGCCAGCTGGTTAGGACTAGCGACGACCGGGGAGCTGCTTTTT.

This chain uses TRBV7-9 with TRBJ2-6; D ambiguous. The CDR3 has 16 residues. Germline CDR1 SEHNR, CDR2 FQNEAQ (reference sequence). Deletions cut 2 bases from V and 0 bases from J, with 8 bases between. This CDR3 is CASSLTESSGANVLTF. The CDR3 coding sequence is TGTGCCAGCAGCTTAACCGAGAGCTCTGGGGCCAACGTCCTGACTTTC.

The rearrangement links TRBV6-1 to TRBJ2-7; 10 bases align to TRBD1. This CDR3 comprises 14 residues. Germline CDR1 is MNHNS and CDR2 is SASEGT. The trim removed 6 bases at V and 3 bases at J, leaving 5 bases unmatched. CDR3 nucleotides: TGTGCCAGCAGAATGACAGGGGGCAACTACGAGCAGTACTTC. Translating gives CASRMTGGNYEQYF.

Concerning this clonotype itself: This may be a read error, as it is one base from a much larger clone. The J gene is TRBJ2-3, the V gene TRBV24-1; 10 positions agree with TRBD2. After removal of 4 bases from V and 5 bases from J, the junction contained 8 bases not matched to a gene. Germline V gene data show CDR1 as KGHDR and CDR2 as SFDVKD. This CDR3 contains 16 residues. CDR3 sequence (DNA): TGTGCCACCAGTGACTTTGAAAGACTAGCGGGAGATACGCAGTATTTT. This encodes CATSDFERLAGDTQYF.

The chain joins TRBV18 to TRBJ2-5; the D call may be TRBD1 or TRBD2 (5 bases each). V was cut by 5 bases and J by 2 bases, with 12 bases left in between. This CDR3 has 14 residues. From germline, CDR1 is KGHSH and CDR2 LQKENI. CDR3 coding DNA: TGTGCCAGCTCAGACCGGGACGGACAAGAGACCCAGTACTTC. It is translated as CASSDRDGQETQYF.

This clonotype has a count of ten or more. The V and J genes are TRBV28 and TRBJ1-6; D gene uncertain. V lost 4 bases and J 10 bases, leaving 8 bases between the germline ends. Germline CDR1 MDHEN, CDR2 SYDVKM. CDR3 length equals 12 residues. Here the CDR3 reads CASSSPNSPLHF. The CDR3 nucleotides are TGTGCCAGCAGTTCGCCAAACTCACCCCTCCACTTT. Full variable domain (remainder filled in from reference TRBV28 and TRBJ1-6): DVKVTQSSRYLVKRTGEKVFLECVQDMDHENMFWYRQDPGLGLRLIYFSYDVKMKEKGDIPEGYSVSREKKERFSLILESASTNQTSMYLCASSSPNSPLHFGNGTRLTVT.

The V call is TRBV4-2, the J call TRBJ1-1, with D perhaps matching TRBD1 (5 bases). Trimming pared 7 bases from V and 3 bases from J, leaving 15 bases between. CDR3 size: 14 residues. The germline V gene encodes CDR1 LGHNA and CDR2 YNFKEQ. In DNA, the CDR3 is TGTGCCAGCACCCCGACAGCGTGGGACACTGAAGCTTTCTTT. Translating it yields CASTPTAWDTEAFF.

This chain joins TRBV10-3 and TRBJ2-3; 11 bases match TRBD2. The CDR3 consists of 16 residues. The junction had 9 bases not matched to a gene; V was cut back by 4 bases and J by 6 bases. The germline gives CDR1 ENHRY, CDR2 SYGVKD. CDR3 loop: CAISVSGRAGGDTQYF. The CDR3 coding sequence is TGTGCCATCAGTGTTAGCGGGAGGGCCGGGGGTGATACGCAGTATTTT.

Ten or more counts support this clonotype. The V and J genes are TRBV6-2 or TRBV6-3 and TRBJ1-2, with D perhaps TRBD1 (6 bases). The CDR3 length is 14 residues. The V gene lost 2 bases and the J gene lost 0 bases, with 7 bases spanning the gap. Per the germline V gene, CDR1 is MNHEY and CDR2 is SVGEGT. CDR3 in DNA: TGTGCCAGCAGTTACCGGACAGCTAACTATGGCTACACCTTC. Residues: CASSYRTANYGYTF.

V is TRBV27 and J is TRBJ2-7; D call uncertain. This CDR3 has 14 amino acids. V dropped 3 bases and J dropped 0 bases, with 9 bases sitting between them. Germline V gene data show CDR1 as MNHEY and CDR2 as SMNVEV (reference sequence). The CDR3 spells CASSFEYTSYEQYF. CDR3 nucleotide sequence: TGTGCCAGCAGTTTCGAGTACACCTCCTACGAGCAGTACTTC.

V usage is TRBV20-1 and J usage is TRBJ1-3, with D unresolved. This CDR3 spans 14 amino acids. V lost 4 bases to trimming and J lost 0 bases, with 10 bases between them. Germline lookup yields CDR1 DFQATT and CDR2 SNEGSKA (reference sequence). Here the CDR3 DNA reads TGCAGTGCTAAGACCACTGTCTCTGGAAACACCATATATTTT. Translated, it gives CSAKTTVSGNTIYF.

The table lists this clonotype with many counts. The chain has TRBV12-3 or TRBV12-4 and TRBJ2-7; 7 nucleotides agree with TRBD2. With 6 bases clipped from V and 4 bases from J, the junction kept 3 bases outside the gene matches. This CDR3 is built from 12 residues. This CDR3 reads CASRSSGYEQYF. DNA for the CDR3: TGTGCCAGCAGATCTAGCGGATACGAGCAGTACTTC.

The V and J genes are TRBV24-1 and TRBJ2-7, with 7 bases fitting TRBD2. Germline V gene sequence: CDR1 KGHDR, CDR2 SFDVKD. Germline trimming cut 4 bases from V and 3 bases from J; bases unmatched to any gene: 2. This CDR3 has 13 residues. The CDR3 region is CATSERGFYEQYF. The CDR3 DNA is TGTGCCACCAGTGAGCGGGGGTTCTACGAGCAGTACTTC.

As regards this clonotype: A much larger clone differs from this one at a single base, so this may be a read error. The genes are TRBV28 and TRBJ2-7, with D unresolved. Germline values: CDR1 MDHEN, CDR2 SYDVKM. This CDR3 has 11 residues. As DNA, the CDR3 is TGTCCCAGCGATACCGGATACGAGCAGTACTTC. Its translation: CPSDTGYEQYF. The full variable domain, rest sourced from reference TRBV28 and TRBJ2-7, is DVKVTQSSRYLVKRTGEKVFLECVQDMDHENMFWYRQDPGLGLRLIYFSYDVKMKEKGDIPEGYSVSREKKERFSLILESASTNQTSMYLCPSDTGYEQYFGPGTRLTVT.

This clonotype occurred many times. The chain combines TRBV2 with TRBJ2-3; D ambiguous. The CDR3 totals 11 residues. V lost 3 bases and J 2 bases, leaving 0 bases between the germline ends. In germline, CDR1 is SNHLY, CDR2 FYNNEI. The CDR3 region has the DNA TGTGCCAGCAGTGACACAGATACGCAGTATTTT. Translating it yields CASSDTDTQYF.

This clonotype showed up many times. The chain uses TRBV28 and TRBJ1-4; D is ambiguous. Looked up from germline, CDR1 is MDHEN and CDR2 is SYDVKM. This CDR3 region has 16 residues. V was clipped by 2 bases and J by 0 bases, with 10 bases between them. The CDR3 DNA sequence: TGTGCCAGCAGTTTAGTTGGCAGTGCAACTAATGAAAAACTGTTTTTT. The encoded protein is CASSLVGSATNEKLFF.

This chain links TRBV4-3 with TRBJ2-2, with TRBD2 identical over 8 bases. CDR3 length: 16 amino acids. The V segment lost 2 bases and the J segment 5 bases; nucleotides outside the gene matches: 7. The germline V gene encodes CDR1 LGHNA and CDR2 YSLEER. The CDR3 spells CASSQFPAGDTGELFF. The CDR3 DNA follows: TGCGCCAGCAGCCAATTCCCAGCGGGAGATACCGGGGAGCTGTTTTTT.

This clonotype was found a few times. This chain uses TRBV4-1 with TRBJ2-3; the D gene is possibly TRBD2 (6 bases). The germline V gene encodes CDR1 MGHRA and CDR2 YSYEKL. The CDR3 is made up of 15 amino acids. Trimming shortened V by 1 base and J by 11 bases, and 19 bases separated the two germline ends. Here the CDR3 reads CASSQAPAGDAGQYF. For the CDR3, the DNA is TGCGCCAGCAGCCAAGCCCCAGCGGGTGATGCGGGGCAGTATTTT.

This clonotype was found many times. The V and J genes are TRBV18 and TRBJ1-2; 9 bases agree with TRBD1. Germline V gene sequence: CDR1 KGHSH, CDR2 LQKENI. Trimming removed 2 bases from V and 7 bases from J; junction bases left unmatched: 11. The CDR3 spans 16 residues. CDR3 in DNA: TGTGCCAGCTCACCAGTCCGGGACAGGGTGTCTGCTGGCTACACCTTC. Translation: CASSPVRDRVSAGYTF.

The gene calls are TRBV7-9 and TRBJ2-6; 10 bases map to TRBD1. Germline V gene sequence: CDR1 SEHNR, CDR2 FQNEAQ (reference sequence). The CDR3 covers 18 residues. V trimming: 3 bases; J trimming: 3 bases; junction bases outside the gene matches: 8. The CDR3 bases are TGTGCCAGCAGCTTTACCGGGACAGGGGTTTATGGGGCCAACGTCCTGACTTTC. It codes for CASSFTGTGVYGANVLTF.